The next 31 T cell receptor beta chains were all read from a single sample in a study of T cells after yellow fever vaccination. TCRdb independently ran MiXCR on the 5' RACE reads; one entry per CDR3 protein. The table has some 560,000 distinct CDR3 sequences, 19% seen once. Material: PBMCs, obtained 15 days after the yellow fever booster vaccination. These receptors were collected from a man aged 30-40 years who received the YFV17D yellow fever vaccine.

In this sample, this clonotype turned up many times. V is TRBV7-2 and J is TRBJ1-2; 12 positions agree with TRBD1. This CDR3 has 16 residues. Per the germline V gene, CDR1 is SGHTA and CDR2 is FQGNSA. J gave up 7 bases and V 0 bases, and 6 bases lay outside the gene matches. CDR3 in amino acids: CASSLASGTGGSGYTF. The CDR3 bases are TGTGCCAGCAGCTTAGCTTCCGGGACAGGGGGCTCTGGCTACACCTTC.

For the CDR3, the DNA is TGCAGTGCCCGGGACCTTAGAGAGGCCACAGATACGCAGTATTTT. It codes for CSARDLREATDTQYF. J is TRBJ2-3 and V is TRBV20-1, with D perhaps given as TRBD1 or TRBD2 (5 bases each). This CDR3 is 15 amino acids long. The ends were cut back, 6 bases at V and 2 bases at J, with 18 bases in the middle. Germline values: CDR1 DFQATT, CDR2 SNEGSKA (reference sequence).

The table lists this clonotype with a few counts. As DNA, the CDR3 is TGTGCCAGCAAGTCTAGCGTCACAGATACGCAGTATTTT. It yields the protein CASKSSVTDTQYF. This chain links TRBV12-3 or TRBV12-4 with TRBJ2-3, with D possibly TRBD2 on 6 matching bases. The V end lost 7 bases, the J end lost 2 bases, and 10 bases lay between the germline ends. CDR3 length: 13 residues.

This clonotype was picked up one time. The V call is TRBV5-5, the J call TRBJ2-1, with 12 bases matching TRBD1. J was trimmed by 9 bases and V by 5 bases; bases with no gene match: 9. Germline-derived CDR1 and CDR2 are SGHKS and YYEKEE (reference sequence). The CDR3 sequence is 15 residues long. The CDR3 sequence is CASSYTGTGGGEQFF. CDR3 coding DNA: TGTGCCAGCAGTTATACCGGGACAGGGGGCGGTGAGCAGTTCTTC.

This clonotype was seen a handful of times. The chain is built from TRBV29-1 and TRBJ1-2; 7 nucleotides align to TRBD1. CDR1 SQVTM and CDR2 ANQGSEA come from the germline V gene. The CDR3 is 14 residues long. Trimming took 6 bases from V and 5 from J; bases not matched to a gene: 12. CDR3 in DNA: TGCAGCGTACCCAGACAGGGATCAGAATATGGCTACACCTTC. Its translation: CSVPRQGSEYGYTF.

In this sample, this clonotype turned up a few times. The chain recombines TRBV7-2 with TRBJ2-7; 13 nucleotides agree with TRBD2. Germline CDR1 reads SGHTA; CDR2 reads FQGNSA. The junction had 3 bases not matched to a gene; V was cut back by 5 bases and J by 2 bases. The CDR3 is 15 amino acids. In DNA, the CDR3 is TGTGCCAGCAGCCGACTAGCGGGAGGCGCCTACGAGCAGTACTTC. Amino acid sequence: CASSRLAGGAYEQYF. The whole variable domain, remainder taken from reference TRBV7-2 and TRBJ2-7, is GAGVSQSPSNKVTEKGKDVELRCDPISGHTALYWYRQSLGQGLEFLIYFQGNSAPDKSGLPSDRFSAERTGGSVSTLTIQRTQQEDSAVYLCASSRLAGGAYEQYFGPGTRLTVT.

The CDR3 DNA follows: TGTGCCAGCACCGAGGACAGGGATCAGCCCCAGCATTTT. This translates into CASTEDRDQPQHF. The chain is built from TRBV12-3 or TRBV12-4 and TRBJ1-5; TRBD1 matches 8 bases. The length of the CDR3 is 13 residues. V shed 7 bases and J 5 bases; nucleotides not matched to a gene: 4.

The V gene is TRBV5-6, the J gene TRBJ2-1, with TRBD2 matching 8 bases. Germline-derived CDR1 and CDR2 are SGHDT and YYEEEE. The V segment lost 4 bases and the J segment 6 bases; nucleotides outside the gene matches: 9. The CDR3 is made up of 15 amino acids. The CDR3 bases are TGTGCCAGCAGCCGAGGGGTAGCGGGGTTCAATGAGCAGTTCTTC. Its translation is CASSRGVAGFNEQFF.

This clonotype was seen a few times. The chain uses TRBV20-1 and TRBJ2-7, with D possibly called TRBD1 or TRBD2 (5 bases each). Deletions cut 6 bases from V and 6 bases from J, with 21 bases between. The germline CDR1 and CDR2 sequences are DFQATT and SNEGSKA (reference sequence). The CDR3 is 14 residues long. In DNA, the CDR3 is TGCAGTGCCAAGGTCGGGGCCTCCGGGTCCGAGCAGTACTTC. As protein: CSAKVGASGSEQYF.

CDR3 protein: CATSIGYQETQYF. The CDR3 nucleotides read TGTGCCACCAGCATTGGATACCAAGAGACCCAGTACTTC. This sequence joins TRBV15 and TRBJ2-5; D gene unclear. Germline assignment: CDR1 LNHNV and CDR2 YYDKDF (reference sequence). This CDR3 spans 13 amino acids. The ends were cut back, 4 bases at V and 0 bases at J, with 6 bases in the middle.

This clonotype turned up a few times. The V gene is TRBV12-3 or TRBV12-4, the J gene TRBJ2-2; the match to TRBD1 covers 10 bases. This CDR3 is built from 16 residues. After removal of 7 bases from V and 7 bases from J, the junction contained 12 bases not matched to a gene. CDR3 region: CASTSLGQGVVGELFF. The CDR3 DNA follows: TGTGCCAGCACCTCCCTTGGACAGGGGGTAGTCGGGGAGCTGTTTTTT.

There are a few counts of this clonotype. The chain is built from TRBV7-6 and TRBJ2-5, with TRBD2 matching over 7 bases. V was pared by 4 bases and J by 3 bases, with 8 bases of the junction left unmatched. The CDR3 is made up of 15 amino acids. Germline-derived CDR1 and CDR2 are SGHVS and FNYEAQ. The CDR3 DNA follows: TGTGCCAGCAGCTCCTCGCTCGCGGGAGAAGAGACCCAGTACTTC. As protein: CASSSSLAGEETQYF.

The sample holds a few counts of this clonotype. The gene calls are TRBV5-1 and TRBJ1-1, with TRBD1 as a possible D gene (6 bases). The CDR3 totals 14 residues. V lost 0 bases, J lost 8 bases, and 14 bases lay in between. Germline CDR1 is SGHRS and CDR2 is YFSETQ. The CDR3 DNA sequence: TGCGCCAGCAGCTTGGTAAACCTGGACAGAGAAGCTTTCTTT. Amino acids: CASSLVNLDREAFF.

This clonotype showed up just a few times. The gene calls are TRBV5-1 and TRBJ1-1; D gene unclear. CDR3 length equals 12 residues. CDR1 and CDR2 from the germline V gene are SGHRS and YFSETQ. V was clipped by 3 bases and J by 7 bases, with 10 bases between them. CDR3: CASSSREGEAFF. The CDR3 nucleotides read TGCGCCAGCAGCTCCCGGGAGGGTGAAGCTTTCTTT.

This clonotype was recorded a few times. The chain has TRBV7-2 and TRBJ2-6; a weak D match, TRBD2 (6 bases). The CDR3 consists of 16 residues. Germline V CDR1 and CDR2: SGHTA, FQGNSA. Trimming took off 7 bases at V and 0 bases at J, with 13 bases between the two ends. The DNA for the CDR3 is TGTGCCAGCAATGCGGGACTGCCCTCTGGGGCCAACGTCCTGACTTTC. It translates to CASNAGLPSGANVLTF.

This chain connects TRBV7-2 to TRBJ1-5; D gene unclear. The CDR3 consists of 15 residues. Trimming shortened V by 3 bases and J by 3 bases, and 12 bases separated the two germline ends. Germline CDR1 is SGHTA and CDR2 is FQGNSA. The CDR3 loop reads CASSFVGALNQPQHF. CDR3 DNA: TGTGCCAGCAGCTTCGTGGGCGCCCTCAATCAGCCCCAGCATTTT.

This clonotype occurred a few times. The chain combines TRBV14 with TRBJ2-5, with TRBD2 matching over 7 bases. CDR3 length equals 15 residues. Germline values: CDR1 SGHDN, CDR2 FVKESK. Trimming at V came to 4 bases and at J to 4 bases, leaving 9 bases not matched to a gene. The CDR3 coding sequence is TGTGCCAGCAGCCGGACCTCTTTAGCGGGAGAGACCCAGTACTTC. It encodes CASSRTSLAGETQYF.

CDR3 region: CASSSTGPTQYF. CDR3 nucleotides: TGTGCCAGCAGCAGTACAGGTCCTACGCAGTATTTT. The rearrangement uses TRBV7-6 and TRBJ2-3, with D perhaps TRBD1 (5 bases). This CDR3 has 12 residues. V gave up 5 bases and J gave up 8 bases, with 11 bases separating them. Germline CDR1 and CDR2: SGHVS and FNYEAQ.

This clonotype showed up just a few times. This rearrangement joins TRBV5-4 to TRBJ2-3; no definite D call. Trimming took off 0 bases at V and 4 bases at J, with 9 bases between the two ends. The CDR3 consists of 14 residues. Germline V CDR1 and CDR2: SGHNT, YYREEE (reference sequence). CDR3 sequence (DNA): TGTGCCAGCAGCTTGGTGGCAAAGCCAGATACGCAGTATTTT. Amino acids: CASSLVAKPDTQYF. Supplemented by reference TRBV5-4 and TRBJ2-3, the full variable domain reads ETGVTQSPTHLIKTRGQQVTLRCSSQSGHNTVSWYQQALGQGPQFIFQYYREEENGRGNFPPRFSGLQFPNYSSELNVNALELDDSALYLCASSLVAKPDTQYFGPGTRLTVL.

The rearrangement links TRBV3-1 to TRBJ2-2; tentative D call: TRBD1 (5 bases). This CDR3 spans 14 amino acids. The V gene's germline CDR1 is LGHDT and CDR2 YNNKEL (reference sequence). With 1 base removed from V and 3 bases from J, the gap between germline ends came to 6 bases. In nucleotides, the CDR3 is TGTGCCAGCAGCCAAGTCAGGGACACCGGGGAGCTGTTTTTT. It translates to CASSQVRDTGELFF.

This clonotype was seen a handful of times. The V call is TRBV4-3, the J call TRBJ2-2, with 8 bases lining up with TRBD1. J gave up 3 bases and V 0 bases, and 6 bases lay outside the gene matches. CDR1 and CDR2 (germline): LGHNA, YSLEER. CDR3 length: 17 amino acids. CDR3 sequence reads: CASSQDLGTGDTGELFF. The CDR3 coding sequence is TGCGCCAGCAGCCAAGATTTAGGGACAGGAGACACCGGGGAGCTGTTTTTT.

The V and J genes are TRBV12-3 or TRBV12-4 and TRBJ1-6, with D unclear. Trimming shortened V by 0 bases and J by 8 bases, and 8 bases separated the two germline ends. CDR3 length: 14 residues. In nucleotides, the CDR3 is TGTGCCAGCAGTTTAGCATTTGTGGATTCACCCCTCCACTTT. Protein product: CASSLAFVDSPLHF.

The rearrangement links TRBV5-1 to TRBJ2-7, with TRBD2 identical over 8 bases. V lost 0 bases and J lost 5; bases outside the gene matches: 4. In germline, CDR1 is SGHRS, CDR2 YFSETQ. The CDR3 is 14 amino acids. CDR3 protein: CASSLGVAGNEQYF. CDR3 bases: TGCGCCAGCAGCTTGGGAGTAGCGGGGAACGAGCAGTACTTC.

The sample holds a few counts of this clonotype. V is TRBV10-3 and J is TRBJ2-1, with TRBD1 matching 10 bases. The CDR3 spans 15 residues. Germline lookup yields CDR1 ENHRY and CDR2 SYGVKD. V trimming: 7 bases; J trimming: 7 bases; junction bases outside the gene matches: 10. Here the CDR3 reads CAIKPTGGSGNEQFF. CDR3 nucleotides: TGTGCCATCAAACCGACAGGGGGCAGCGGGAATGAGCAGTTCTTC.

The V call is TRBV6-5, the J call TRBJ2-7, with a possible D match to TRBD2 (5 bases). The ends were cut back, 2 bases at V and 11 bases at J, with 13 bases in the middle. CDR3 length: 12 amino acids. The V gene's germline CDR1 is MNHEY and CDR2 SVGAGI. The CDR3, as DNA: TGTGCCAGCAGTTACGGCGGGCGTCTGGAGTACTTC. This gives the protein CASSYGGRLEYF.

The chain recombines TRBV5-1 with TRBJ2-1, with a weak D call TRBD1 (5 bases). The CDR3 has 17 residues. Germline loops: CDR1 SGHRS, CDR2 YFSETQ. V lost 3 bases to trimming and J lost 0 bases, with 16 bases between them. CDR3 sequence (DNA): TGCGCCAGCAGCTCCAAAGCAGGGTCGAGCTCCTACAATGAGCAGTTCTTC. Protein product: CASSSKAGSSSYNEQFF.

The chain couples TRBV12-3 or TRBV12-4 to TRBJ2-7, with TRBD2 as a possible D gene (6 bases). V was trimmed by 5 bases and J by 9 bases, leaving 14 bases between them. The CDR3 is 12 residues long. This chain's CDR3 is CASSPTGAGQYF. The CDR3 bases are TGTGCCAGCAGTCCAACGGGAGCCGGGCAGTACTTC.

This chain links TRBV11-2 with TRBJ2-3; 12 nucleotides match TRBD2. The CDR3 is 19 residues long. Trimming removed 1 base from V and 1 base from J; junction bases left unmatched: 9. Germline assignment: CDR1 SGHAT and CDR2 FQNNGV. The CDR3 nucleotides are TGTGCCAGCAGCTTAGGGACTAGCGGGATTACGTTGGGCACAGATACGCAGTATTTT. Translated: CASSLGTSGITLGTDTQYF.

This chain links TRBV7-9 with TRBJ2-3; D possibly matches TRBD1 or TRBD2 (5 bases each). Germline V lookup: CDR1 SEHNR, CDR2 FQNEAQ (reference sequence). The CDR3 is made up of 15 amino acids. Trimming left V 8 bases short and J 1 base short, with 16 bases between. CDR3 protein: CASLFRDGGTDTQYF. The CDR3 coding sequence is TGTGCCAGCTTATTCAGGGACGGAGGCACAGATACGCAGTATTTT.

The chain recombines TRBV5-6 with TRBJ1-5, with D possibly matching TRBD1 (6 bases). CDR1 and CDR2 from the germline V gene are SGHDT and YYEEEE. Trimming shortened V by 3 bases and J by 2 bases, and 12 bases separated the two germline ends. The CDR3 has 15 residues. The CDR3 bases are TGTGCCAGCAGCTGGGGGGGGGGCGGCAATCAGCCCCAGCATTTT. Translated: CASSWGGGGNQPQHF. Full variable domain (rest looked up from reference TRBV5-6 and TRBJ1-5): DAGVTQSPTHLIKTRGQQVTLRCSPKSGHDTVSWYQQALGQGPQFIFQYYEEEERQRGNFPDRFSGHQFPNYSSELNVNALLLGDSALYLCASSWGGGGNQPQHFGDGTRLSIL.

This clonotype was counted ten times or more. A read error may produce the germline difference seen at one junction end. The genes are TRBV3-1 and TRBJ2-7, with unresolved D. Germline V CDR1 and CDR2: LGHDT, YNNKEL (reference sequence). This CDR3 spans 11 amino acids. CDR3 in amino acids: CASSQDRWVAF. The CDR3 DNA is TGTGCCAGCAGCCAAGATCGGTGGGTCGCATTC.